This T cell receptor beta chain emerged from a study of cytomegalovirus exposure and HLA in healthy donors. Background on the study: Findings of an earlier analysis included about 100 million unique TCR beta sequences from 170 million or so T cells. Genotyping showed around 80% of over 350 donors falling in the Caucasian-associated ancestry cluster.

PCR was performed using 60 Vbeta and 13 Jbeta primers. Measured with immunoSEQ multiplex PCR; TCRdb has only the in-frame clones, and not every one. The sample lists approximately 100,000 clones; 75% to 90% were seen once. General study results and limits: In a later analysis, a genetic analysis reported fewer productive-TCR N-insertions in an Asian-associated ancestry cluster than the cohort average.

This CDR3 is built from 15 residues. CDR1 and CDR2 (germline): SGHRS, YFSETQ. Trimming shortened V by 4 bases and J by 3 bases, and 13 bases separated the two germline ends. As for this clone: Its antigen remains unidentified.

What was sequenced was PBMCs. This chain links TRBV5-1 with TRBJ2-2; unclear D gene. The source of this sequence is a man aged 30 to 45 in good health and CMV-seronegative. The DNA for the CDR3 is TGCGCCAGCAGCCCCCTCACCCTAGACACCGGGGAGCTGTTTTTT. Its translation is CASSPLTLDTGELFF.